Detailed here is one T cell receptor beta chain. Its specificity is not known. V was shortened by 4 bases and J by 8 bases, with 17 bases between the two germline ends. CDR1 SGHTA and CDR2 FQGNSA come from the germline V gene. The CDR3 extends over 14 amino acids. TCRdb keeps only in-frame clones here, not all; method: immunoSEQ multiplex PCR. This sample yields tens of thousands of clones, of which 85% to 95% are seen a single time; roughly 2.4% belongs to the top ten. These data come from a study of a mutant IDH1 vaccine in newly diagnosed glioma. Background on the study: With temozolomide cycles, or 4-6 weeks after radiotherapy alone, vaccination was started. Treated patients comprised approximately 60% males and about 40% females, mean age 40.4 years.

The study, taken as a whole, reports: Pseudoprogression showed no apparent link to changes in top peripheral T cell clonotypes.

Time point described: week 35, safety follow-up. It was 300 ug of mutant IDH1 20-mer peptide that made up each vaccine dose, given with topical imiquimod. Material: PBMCs, obtained from a glioma patient whose treatment included an IDH1 peptide vaccine. This TCR was sampled from a man aged 50-59 years with glioma. V usage is TRBV7-2 and J usage is TRBJ1-2; no firm D call. CDR3 sequence (DNA): TGTGCCAGCAGCTCCCCCGGGGTAGGCGGGGGCTACACCTTC. It translates to CASSSPGVGGGYTF.